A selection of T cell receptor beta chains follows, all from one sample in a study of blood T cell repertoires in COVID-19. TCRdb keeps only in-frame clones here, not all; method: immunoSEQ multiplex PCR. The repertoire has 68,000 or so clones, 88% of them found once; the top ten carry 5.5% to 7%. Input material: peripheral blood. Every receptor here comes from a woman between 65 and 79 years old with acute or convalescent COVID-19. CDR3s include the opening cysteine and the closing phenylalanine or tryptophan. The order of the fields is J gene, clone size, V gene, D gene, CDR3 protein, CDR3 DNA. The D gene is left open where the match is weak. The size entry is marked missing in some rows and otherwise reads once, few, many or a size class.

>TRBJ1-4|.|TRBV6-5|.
CASSYAGATNEKLFF
TGTGCCAGCAGTTACGCGGGGGCGACTAATGAAAAACTGTTTTTT
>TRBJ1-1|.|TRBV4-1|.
CASSQARTANTEAFF
TGCGCCAGCAGCCAAGCAAGGACTGCGAACACTGAAGCTTTCTTT
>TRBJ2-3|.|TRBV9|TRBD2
CASSVTSGTSSTDTQYF
TGTGCCAGCAGTGTGACTAGCGGGACCTCTAGCACAGATACGCAGTATTTT
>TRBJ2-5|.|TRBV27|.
CASSLLGAYQETQYF
TGTGCCAGCAGTTTATTGGGGGCGTACCAAGAGACCCAGTACTTC
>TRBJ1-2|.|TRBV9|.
CASSVGGHHNYGYTF
TGTGCCAGCAGCGTGGGGGGTCACCATAACTATGGCTACACCTTC
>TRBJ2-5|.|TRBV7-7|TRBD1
CASSLTGGQETQYF
TGTGCTAGCAGCTTGACAGGGGGCCAAGAGACCCAGTACTTC
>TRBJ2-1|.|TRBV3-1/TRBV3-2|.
CASSQQRRQANEQFF
TGTGCCAGCAGCCAGCAGAGGAGGCAGGCGAATGAGCAGTTCTTC
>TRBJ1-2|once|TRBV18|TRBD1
CASSPDRDYGYTF
TGTGCCAGCTCACCAGACAGGGACTATGGCTACACCTTC
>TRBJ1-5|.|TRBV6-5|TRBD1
CASSRTGGGFQPQHF
TGTGCCAGCAGCCGCACAGGGGGCGGGTTTCAGCCCCAGCATTTT
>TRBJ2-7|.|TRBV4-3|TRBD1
CASSQAHRGLDEQYF
TGCGCCAGCAGCCAAGCACACAGGGGGCTAGACGAGCAGTACTTC
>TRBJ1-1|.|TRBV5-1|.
CASSFQAETEAFF
TGCGCCAGCAGCTTCCAAGCCGAGACTGAAGCTTTCTTT
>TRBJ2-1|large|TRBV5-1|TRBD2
CASSLGIGTNGNEQFF
TGCGCCAGCAGCTTGGGAATCGGGACTAATGGGAATGAGCAGTTCTTC
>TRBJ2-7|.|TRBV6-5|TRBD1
CASSYSQGGIDEQYF
TGTGCCAGCAGTTACTCACAGGGGGGAATCGACGAGCAGTACTTC
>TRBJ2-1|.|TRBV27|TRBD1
CASSSGQPRNEQFF
TGTGCCAGCAGCTCGGGACAGCCAAGGAATGAGCAGTTCTTC
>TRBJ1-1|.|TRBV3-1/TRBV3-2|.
CASSQPGPGTEAFF
TGTGCCAGCAGCCAACCCGGACCGGGAACTGAAGCTTTCTTT
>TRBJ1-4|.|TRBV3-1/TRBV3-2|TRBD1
CASSQRQGYEKLFF
TGTGCCAGCAGCCAAAGACAGGGGTATGAAAAACTGTTTTTT
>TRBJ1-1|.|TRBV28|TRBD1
CASSWTGEILAFF
TGTGCCAGCAGCTGGACAGGGGAAATACTTGCTTTCTTT
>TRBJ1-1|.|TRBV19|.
CASSMGTNTEAFF
TGTGCCAGTAGTATGGGGACAAACACTGAAGCTTTCTTT
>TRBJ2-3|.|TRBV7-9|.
CAPMARTTDTQYF
TGTGCCCCCATGGCGAGGACAACAGATACGCAGTATTTT
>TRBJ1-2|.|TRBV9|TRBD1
CASSALSTGEGYTF
TGTGCCAGCAGCGCCCTCTCGACAGGGGAAGGCTACACCTTC
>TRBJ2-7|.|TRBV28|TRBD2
CASLSGSTTVDF
TGTGCCAGCCTTAGCGGGAGTACCACGGTGGACTTC
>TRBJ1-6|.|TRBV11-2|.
CASSLMDNSPLHF
TGTGCCAGCAGTCTAATGGATAATTCACCCCTCCACTTT
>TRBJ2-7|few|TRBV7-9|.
CASSLGGTRPDEQYF
TGTGCCAGCAGCTTAGGAGGGACAAGGCCTGACGAGCAGTACTTC
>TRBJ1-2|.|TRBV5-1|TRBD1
CASGATGSDYGYTF
TGCGCCAGCGGGGCGACAGGGTCTGACTATGGCTACACCTTC
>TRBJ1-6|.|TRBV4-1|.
CASSQGRFLSASPLHF
TGCGCCAGCAGCCAGGGGCGTTTCTTAAGTGCTTCACCCCTCCACTTT
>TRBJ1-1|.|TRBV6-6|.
CASRPGSVEAFF
TGTGCCAGCAGGCCCGGGTCGGTTGAAGCTTTCTTT
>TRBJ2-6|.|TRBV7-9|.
CASSLQSGSGANVLTF
TGTGCCAGCAGCTTACAGAGCGGCTCTGGGGCCAACGTCCTGACTTTC